This section outlines one T cell receptor beta chain sequence together with its context. The target antigen is unknown. Each multiple sclerosis control was a treatment-naive patient with relapsing-remitting disease that was either stable or active. V gave up 1 base and J gave up 3 bases; unmatched junction bases: 4. Germline V CDR1 and CDR2: MGHRA, YSYEKL. This CDR3 region has 15 residues. The sample originates from a study of CD8 T cells in Susac syndrome. RNA totalling roughly 0.45 to 1 ug underwent reverse transcription with random hexamers. Amplification of TCR beta CDR3 was carried out by immunoSEQ multiplex PCR, which covered 54 Vbeta and 13 Jbeta segments. TCRdb re-derived calls from the immunoSEQ multiplex PCR reads in MiXCR, one entry per CDR3 protein. The sample holds approximately 200,000 distinct CDR3 sequences, roughly 96% seen once. Study-wide points: TCR sequencing and HLA analysis covered a relatively small number of individuals.

The sequenced sample was CD4+ T cells from PBMCs. V and J are TRBV4-1 and TRBJ2-7; TRBD1 matches at 9 bases. The clonotype comes from a human donor with multiple sclerosis. This CDR3 is CASSQGGQGVYEQYF. The DNA of the CDR3 is TGCGCCAGCAGCCAAGGGGGACAGGGCGTCTACGAGCAGTACTTC.